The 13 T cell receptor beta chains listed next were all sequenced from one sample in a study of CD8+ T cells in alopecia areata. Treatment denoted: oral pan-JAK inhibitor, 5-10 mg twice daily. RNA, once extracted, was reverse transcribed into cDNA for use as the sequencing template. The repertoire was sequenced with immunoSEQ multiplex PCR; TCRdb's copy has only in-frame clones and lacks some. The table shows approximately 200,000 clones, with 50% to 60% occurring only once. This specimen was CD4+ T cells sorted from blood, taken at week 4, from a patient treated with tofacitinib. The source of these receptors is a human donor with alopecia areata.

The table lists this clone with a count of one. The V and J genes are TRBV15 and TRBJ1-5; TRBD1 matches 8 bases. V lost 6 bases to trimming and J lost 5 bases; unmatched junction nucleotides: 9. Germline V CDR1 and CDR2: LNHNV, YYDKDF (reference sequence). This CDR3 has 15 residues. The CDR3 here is CATSPEQGEYQPQHF. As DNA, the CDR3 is TGTGCCACCAGTCCTGAACAGGGGGAGTATCAGCCCCAGCATTTT. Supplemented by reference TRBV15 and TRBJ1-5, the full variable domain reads DAMVIQNPRYQVTQFGKPVTLSCSQTLNHNVMYWYQQKSSQAPKLLFHYYDKDFNNEADTPDNFQSRRPNTSFCFLDIRSPGLGDTAMYLCATSPEQGEYQPQHFGDGTRLSIL.

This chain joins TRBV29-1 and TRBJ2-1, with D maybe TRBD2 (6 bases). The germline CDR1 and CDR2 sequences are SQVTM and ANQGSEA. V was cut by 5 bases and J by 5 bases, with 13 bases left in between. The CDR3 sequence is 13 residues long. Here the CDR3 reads CSVSRRGDNEQFF. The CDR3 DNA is TGCAGCGTTTCCCGGCGGGGTGACAATGAGCAGTTCTTC.

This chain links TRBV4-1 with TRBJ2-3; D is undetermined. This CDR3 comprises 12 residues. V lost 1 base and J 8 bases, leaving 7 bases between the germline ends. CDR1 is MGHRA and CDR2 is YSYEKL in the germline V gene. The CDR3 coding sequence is TGCGCCAGCAGCCAAGTGGGCGGTACGCAGTATTTT. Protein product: CASSQVGGTQYF.

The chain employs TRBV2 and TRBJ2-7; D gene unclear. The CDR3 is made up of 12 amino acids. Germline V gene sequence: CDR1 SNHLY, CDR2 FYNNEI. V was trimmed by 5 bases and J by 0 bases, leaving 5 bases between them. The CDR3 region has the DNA TGTGCCAGCAGTCTTAGCTCCTACGAGCAGTACTTC. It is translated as CASSLSSYEQYF.

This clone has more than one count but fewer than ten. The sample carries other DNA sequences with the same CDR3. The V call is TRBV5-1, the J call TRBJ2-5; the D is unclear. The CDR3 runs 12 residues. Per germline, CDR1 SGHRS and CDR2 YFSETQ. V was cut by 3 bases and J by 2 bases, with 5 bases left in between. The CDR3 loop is CASSSVQETQYF. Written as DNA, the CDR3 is TGCGCCAGCAGCTCCGTGCAAGAGACCCAGTACTTC.

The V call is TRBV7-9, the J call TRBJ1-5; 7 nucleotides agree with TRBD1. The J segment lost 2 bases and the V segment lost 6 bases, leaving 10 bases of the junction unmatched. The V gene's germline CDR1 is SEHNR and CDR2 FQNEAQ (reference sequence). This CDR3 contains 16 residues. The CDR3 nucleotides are TGTGCCAGCAGATCGGACAGGCCAGAGGGCAATCAGCCCCAGCATTTT. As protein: CASRSDRPEGNQPQHF.

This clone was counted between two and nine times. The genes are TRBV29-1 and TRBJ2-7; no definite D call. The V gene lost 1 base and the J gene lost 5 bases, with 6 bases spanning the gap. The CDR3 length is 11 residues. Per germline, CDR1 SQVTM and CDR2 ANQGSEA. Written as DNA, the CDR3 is TGCAGCGTTGAAGGGGATCACGAGCAGTACTTC. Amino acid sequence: CSVEGDHEQYF.

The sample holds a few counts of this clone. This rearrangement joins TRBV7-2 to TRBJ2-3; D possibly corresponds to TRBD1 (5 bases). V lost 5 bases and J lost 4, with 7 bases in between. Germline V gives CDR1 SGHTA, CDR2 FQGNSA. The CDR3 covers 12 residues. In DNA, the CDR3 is TGTGCCAGCAGCAGGGGCCCAGATACGCAGTATTTT. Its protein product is CASSRGPDTQYF.

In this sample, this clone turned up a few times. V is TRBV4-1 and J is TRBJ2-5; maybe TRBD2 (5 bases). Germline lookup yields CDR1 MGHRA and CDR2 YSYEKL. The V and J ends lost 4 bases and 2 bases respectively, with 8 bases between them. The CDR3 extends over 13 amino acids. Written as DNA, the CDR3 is TGCGCCAGCAGCCTCGGGATACAAGAGACCCAGTACTTC. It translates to CASSLGIQETQYF.

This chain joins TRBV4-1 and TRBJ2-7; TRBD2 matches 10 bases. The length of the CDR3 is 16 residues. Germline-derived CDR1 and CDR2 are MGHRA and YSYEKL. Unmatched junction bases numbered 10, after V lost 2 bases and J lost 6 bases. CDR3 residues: CASSQHSGGPGSEQYF. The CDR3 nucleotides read TGCGCCAGCAGCCAACATAGCGGGGGGCCGGGTAGCGAGCAGTACTTC.

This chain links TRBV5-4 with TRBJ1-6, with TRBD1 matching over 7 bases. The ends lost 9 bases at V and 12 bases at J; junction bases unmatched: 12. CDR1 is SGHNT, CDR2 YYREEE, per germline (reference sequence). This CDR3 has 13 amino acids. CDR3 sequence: CATGQERPGPLHF. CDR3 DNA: TGTGCCACCGGACAGGAGCGACCCGGACCCCTCCACTTT.

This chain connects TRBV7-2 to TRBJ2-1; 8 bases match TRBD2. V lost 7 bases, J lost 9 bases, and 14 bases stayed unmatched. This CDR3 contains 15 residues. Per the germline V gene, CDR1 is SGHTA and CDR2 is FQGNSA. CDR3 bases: TGTGCCAGCACCCCGGGGGGACTAGGTTGGGGTGAGCAGTTCTTC. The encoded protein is CASTPGGLGWGEQFF.

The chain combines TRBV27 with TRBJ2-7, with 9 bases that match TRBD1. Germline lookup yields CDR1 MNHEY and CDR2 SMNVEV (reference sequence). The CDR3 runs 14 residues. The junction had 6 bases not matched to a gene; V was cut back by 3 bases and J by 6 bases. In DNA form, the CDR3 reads TGTGCCAGCAGTTTCGGGACAGGGATGGGCGAGCAGTACTTC. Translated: CASSFGTGMGEQYF.